This TCR beta chain emerged from a study of blood T cell repertoires in COVID-19. The Seattle patients, enrolled during active infection, were followed longitudinally. V shed 3 bases and J shed 3 bases, with 8 bases lying between them. This CDR3 is built from 13 residues. The germline gives CDR1 MDHEN, CDR2 SYDVKM. How the authors handled the data: Estimated nucleated cell counts came from reference gene primer amplification. Assay used: immunoSEQ multiplex PCR; TCRdb lists only in-frame clones, some missing. V and J calls plus clone size are reproduced from that table; the DNA served to infer D and trimming. The sample gives about 210,000 clones, 82% of which show up once; 4.5% to 5.5% is in the top ten.

Sequences were obtained from peripheral blood. This sequence originates from a woman aged 70 to 79 with COVID-19, enrolled during active disease. The V call is TRBV28, the J call TRBJ1-1; no definite D call. The CDR3, as DNA: TGTGCCAGCAGTTTCCCACCAGACACTGAAGCTTTCTTT. This gives the protein CASSFPPDTEAFF.